Listed here are 16 T cell receptor beta chains from one sample, sequenced in a study of naive and memory T cell subsets. Four PCR rounds used nested alpha and beta constant region primers plus the SP2 primer. TCRdb recomputed calls from the 5' RACE reads with MiXCR, one row per CDR3 protein. The sample comprises more than 45,000 distinct CDR3 sequences, over 3.5% of which are singletons, and approximately 0.84% rests with the top ten. An oligonucleotide containing a UMI was ligated to the 3' end of TCR cDNA. Source of these receptors: a female donor in good health.

A word on this clonotype: A read error may be the cause here, since a much bigger clone is one base away. CDR3 nucleotides: TGTGCCAGCAGCCCCCGGGGGGGTTACAATGAGCAGATCTTC. It translates to CASSPRGGYNEQIF. The chain carries TRBV9 and TRBJ2-1; 8 bases match TRBD2. In germline, CDR1 is SGDLS, CDR2 YYNGEE. CDR3 length equals 14 residues. Drawing the rest from reference TRBV9 and TRBJ2-1, the complete variable domain is DSGVTQTPKHLITATGQRVTLRCSPRSGDLSVYWYQQSLDQGLQFLIQYYNGEERAKGNILERFSAQQFPDLHSELNLSSLELGDSALYFCASSPRGGYNEQIFGPGTRLTVL.

There are a few counts of this clonotype. An end of the junction differs from the germline gene, which may be a read error. The chain is built from TRBV5-4 and TRBJ1-2, with 7 bases identical to TRBD1. The CDR3 runs to 13 residues. Germline lookup yields CDR1 SGHNT and CDR2 YYREEE (reference sequence). As DNA, the CDR3 is TGTGCCAGCGGAAGGACGACAGGGTTTGGCGACACCTTC. Residues: CASGRTTGFGDTF.

The sample holds one count of this clonotype. This may be a read error: a much more frequent sequence differs by one nucleotide. The chain joins TRBV29-1 to TRBJ1-1, with D hard to call. The CDR3 is made up of 14 amino acids. The germline V gene has CDR1 SQVTM and CDR2 ANQGSEA. The CDR3 bases are TGCAGCGTTGCTAGTGGCCCCAAGAACTCTGAAGCTTTCTTT. Translation gives CSVASGPKNSEAFF.

Many counts were recorded for this clonotype. The chain is built from TRBV14 and TRBJ2-1; 8 bases are shared with TRBD2. With 0 bases clipped from V and 3 bases from J, the junction kept 7 bases outside the gene matches. CDR3 size: 17 residues. The germline CDR1 and CDR2 sequences are SGHDN and FVKESK. The CDR3: CASSQEWASGYYNEQFF. CDR3 in DNA: TGTGCCAGCAGCCAAGAATGGGCTAGCGGGTACTACAATGAGCAGTTCTTC. Full variable domain (rest looked up from reference TRBV14 and TRBJ2-1): EAGVTQFPSHSVIEKGQTVTLRCDPISGHDNLYWYRRVMGKEIKFLLHFVKESKQDESGMPNNRFLAERTGGTYSTLKVQPAELEDSGVYFCASSQEWASGYYNEQFFGPGTRLTVL.

This clonotype showed up many times. J is TRBJ2-7 and V is TRBV7-9, with 10 bases that match TRBD1. Per the germline V gene, CDR1 is SEHNR and CDR2 is FQNEAQ (reference sequence). V was clipped by 4 bases and J by 0 bases; unmatched bases: 3. CDR3 length: 15 residues. This chain's CDR3 is CASSSGQGSSYEQYF. The CDR3 bases are TGTGCCAGCAGCTCGGGACAGGGGTCCTCCTACGAGCAGTACTTC.

The chain joins TRBV14 to TRBJ2-1; 7 bases agree with TRBD2. V trimming: 0 bases; J trimming: 2 bases; junction bases outside the gene matches: 7. Germline loops: CDR1 SGHDN, CDR2 FVKESK. This CDR3 is 17 amino acids long. CDR3 nucleotide sequence: TGTGCCAGCAGCCAAGATCTTGGCGGGAGAGCCTACAATGAGCAGTTCTTC. As protein: CASSQDLGGRAYNEQFF.

This clonotype was counted between two and nine times. The chain recombines TRBV20-1 with TRBJ2-1; weak D call: TRBD1 (5 bases). Germline CDR1 and CDR2: DFQATT and SNEGSKA (reference sequence). The length of the CDR3 is 13 residues. Deletions cut 3 bases from V and 5 bases from J, with 11 bases between. CDR3 residues: CSASRVQDNEQFF. For the CDR3, the DNA is TGCAGTGCTAGTAGGGTACAGGACAATGAGCAGTTCTTC.

This clonotype was seen many times. This rearrangement joins TRBV7-6 to TRBJ2-1; 11 positions match TRBD2. Germline lookup yields CDR1 SGHVS and CDR2 FNYEAQ. J was trimmed by 5 bases and V by 5 bases; bases with no gene match: 5. CDR3 length equals 15 residues. CDR3 DNA sequence: TGTGCCAGCAGCAGTAGCGGGAGGGCCGACAATGAGCAGTTCTTC. It is translated as CASSSSGRADNEQFF. Full variable domain (outside the CDR3, taken from reference TRBV7-6 and TRBJ2-1): GAGVSQSPRYKVTKRGQDVALRCDPISGHVSLYWYRQALGQGPEFLTYFNYEAQQDKSGLPNDRFSAERPEGSISTLTIQRTEQRDSAMYRCASSSSGRADNEQFFGPGTRLTVL.

This clonotype turned up a few times. The gene calls are TRBV28 and TRBJ2-3; 8 bases line up with TRBD1. Losses at the gene ends were 6 bases for V and 2 bases for J; bases not matched to a gene: 13. CDR3 length equals 17 residues. CDR1 and CDR2 from the germline V gene are MDHEN and SYDVKM. The CDR3 bases are TGTGCCAGCAGGACCGGACAGGGCATCGGATTCACAGATACGCAGTATTTT. Encoded protein: CASRTGQGIGFTDTQYF.

This clonotype was counted many times. The chain couples TRBV19 to TRBJ1-1; D not resolved. The CDR3 contains 13 residues. The ends were cut back, 5 bases at V and 1 base at J, with 8 bases in the middle. Germline V lookup: CDR1 LNHDA, CDR2 SQIVND (reference sequence). The CDR3 is CASSHGTNTEAFF. CDR3 nucleotide sequence: TGTGCCAGTAGTCACGGCACGAACACTGAAGCTTTCTTT.

This clonotype was seen many times. The gene calls are TRBV14 and TRBJ2-1; 7 bases map to TRBD2. The CDR3 has 14 residues. Germline trimming cut 2 bases from V and 8 bases from J; bases unmatched to any gene: 6. Germline assignment: CDR1 SGHDN and CDR2 FVKESK. For the CDR3, the DNA is TGTGCCAGCAGCCAATCAGGACTAGTCGATGAGCAGTTCTTC. Its translation is CASSQSGLVDEQFF.

Notes on this clonotype: A read error may be the cause here, since a much bigger clone is one base away. The chain employs TRBV5-1 and TRBJ2-3; D is ambiguous. Germline V lookup: CDR1 SGHRS, CDR2 YFSETQ. The V and J ends lost 4 bases and 5 bases respectively, with 11 bases between them. CDR3 length: 13 residues. CDR3 sequence (DNA): TGCGCCAGCAGCGCCGGACCGAAAGATACGCAGTATTTT. Protein: CASSAGPKDTQYF.

This clonotype was recorded at least ten times. In DNA form, the CDR3 reads TGTGCCAGCAGTGACCGCTTAGATACGCAGTATTTT. Protein product: CASSDRLDTQYF. The chain recombines TRBV28 with TRBJ2-3; D remains ambiguous. The germline V gene encodes CDR1 MDHEN and CDR2 SYDVKM. V was pared by 5 bases and J by 5 bases, with 8 bases between. This CDR3 has 12 amino acids.

In this sample, this clonotype turned up a few times. The V call is TRBV20-1, the J call TRBJ2-7, with TRBD2 matching 9 bases. Looked up from germline, CDR1 is DFQATT and CDR2 is SNEGSKA (reference sequence). This CDR3 has 13 amino acids. V lost 6 bases, J lost 7 bases, and 10 bases stayed unmatched. In DNA, the CDR3 is TGCAGTGCACCAGGCGGCGGGAGGGGTGAGCAGTACTTC. Translating gives CSAPGGGRGEQYF.

This clonotype was seen a handful of times. V gene TRBV7-8 combines with J gene TRBJ2-7; the match to TRBD1 covers 7 bases. There are 16 residues in the CDR3. V dropped 7 bases and J dropped 1; count of bases not matched to a gene: 13. Germline V lookup: CDR1 SGHVS, CDR2 FQNEAQ. CDR3 sequence reads: CASTRPPRDSSYEQYF. CDR3 sequence (DNA): TGTGCCAGCACCCGGCCCCCCCGGGACAGTTCCTACGAGCAGTACTTC.

This clonotype was counted ten times or more. The chain combines TRBV28 with TRBJ2-7; maybe TRBD2 (5 bases). V was pared by 1 base and J by 5 bases, with 12 bases between. Germline V gives CDR1 MDHEN, CDR2 SYDVKM. CDR3 length: 14 residues. The CDR3 protein is CASSLSGFGDEQYF. As DNA, the CDR3 is TGTGCCAGCAGTTTATCGGGATTTGGGGACGAGCAGTACTTC.